Following are 2 T cell receptor beta chains from one sample sequenced in a study of cytomegalovirus exposure and HLA in healthy donors. Both 60 Vbeta primers and 13 Jbeta primers went into the PCR. The data were produced by immunoSEQ multiplex PCR, yet TCRdb's version contains in-frame clones alone and is incomplete. Of about 160,000 clones in the sample, over 75% were seen once. Specimen: PBMCs. Every receptor here comes from a woman between 45 and 65 years old in good health and CMV-seropositive.

The V and J genes are TRBV2 and TRBJ1-1, with D unresolved. Germline CDR1 SNHLY, CDR2 FYNNEI. The V gene lost 4 bases and the J gene lost 0 bases, with 9 bases spanning the gap. The CDR3 loop spans 14 amino acids. This CDR3 is CASSVARLNTEAFF. As DNA, the CDR3 is TGTGCCAGCAGTGTAGCCAGGCTGAACACTGAAGCTTTCTTT.

The J gene is TRBJ2-7, the V gene TRBV25-1; 8 bases agree with TRBD1. Trimming took 5 bases from V and 3 from J; bases not matched to a gene: 6. Germline CDR1 and CDR2: MGHDK and SYGVNS. This CDR3 is built from 14 residues. The CDR3 loop is CASSQPGQDYEQYF. For the CDR3, the DNA is TGTGCCAGCAGTCAACCGGGACAGGACTACGAGCAGTACTTC.